The 12 T cell receptor beta chains given below trace back to one sample, sequenced in a study of blood T cell repertoires in COVID-19. Generated by immunoSEQ multiplex PCR, the TCRdb table keeps only in-frame clones and is missing some. The sample lists about 180,000 clones, around 88% seen once, with around 9% in the top ten. The sample was PBMCs or T cells enriched from blood (not recorded which). The source of these receptors is a woman younger than 45 who had recovered from COVID-19.

CDR3 nucleotide sequence: TGTGCCAGCAGCTTAGGACTAGCGGGAGGAAAAGAGTTCTTC. This sequence encodes CASSLGLAGGKEFF. This chain connects TRBV7-2 to TRBJ2-1; TRBD2 matches 13 bases. Trimming at V came to 1 base and at J to 14 bases, leaving 5 bases not matched to a gene. This CDR3 region has 14 residues. The V gene's germline CDR1 is SGHTA and CDR2 FQGNSA.

V is TRBV27 and J is TRBJ2-7; a weak D match, TRBD1 (6 bases). This CDR3 is built from 13 residues. Germline assignment: CDR1 MNHEY and CDR2 SMNVEV (reference sequence). Trimming left V 2 bases short and J 7 bases short, with 12 bases between. CDR3 region: CASSLNRAWEQYF. The CDR3, as DNA: TGTGCCAGCAGTTTAAACAGGGCATGGGAGCAGTACTTC.

This chain uses TRBV28 with TRBJ1-5; 9 nucleotides line up with TRBD1. CDR3 length: 15 amino acids. The trim removed 6 bases at V and 6 bases at J, leaving 9 bases unmatched. Germline CDR1 MDHEN, CDR2 SYDVKM. This CDR3 is CASSPGQGVVQPQHF. The CDR3 DNA follows: TGTGCCAGCAGCCCGGGACAGGGAGTGGTTCAGCCCCAGCATTTT.

V and J are TRBV6-5 and TRBJ2-7, with 11 nucleotides matching TRBD1. CDR3 length: 15 amino acids. Unmatched junction bases numbered 7, after V lost 6 bases and J lost 3 bases. Germline assignment: CDR1 MNHEY and CDR2 SVGAGI. CDR3 loop: CASRLLGTGGYEQYF. CDR3 coding DNA: TGTGCCAGCAGACTACTTGGGACAGGGGGCTACGAGCAGTACTTC.

This clone showed up just a few times. The J gene is TRBJ2-1, the V gene TRBV7-9; perhaps TRBD2 as D (6 bases). Trimming removed 1 base from V and 5 bases from J, with 9 bases in between. The CDR3 contains 14 residues. Germline CDR1 is SEHNR and CDR2 is FQNEAQ (reference sequence). The CDR3, as DNA: TGTGCCAGCAGCTTAGGGCTAGCGAACAATGAGCAGTTCTTC. It codes for CASSLGLANNEQFF.

The CDR3 loop is CASRPIEKIYNEQFF. As DNA, the CDR3 is TGTGCCAGCAGGCCCATAGAAAAGATCTACAATGAGCAGTTCTTC. The chain employs TRBV28 and TRBJ2-1; D gene uncertain. V lost 6 bases and J lost 3, with 15 bases in between. From germline, CDR1 is MDHEN and CDR2 SYDVKM. The CDR3 runs to 15 residues.

This clone occurred a few times. The CDR3 loop reads CSASKTSQETQYF. The CDR3 bases are TGCAGTGCTAGTAAGACTAGTCAGGAGACCCAGTACTTC. The chain joins TRBV20-1 to TRBJ2-5; D is perhaps TRBD2 (6 bases). V gave up 3 bases and J gave up 5 bases, with 13 bases separating them. The germline V gene has CDR1 DFQATT and CDR2 SNEGSKA (reference sequence). This CDR3 is built from 13 residues.

The gene calls are TRBV28 and TRBJ2-7, with no clear D. V was trimmed by 4 bases and J by 6 bases, leaving 10 bases between them. This CDR3 comprises 12 residues. Per the germline V gene, CDR1 is MDHEN and CDR2 is SYDVKM. CDR3: CASSSKPGEQYF. The CDR3, as DNA: TGTGCCAGCAGTTCAAAGCCTGGCGAGCAGTACTTC.

V and J are TRBV11-3 and TRBJ2-2, with no clear D. This CDR3 comprises 15 residues. Trimming took off 1 base at V and 1 base at J, with 7 bases between the two ends. CDR1 and CDR2 from the germline V gene are SGHNT and YENEEA. The chain's CDR3 is CASSLVRGNTGELFF. In nucleotides, the CDR3 is TGTGCCAGCAGCTTAGTGCGCGGGAACACCGGGGAGCTGTTTTTT. Based on the CDR3 plus reference TRBV11-3 and TRBJ2-2, the full variable domain is EAGVVQSPRYKIIEKKQPVAFWCNPISGHNTLYWYLQNLGQGPELLIRYENEEAVDDSQLPKDRFSAERLKGVDSTLKIQPAELGDSAVYLCASSLVRGNTGELFFGEGSRLTVL.

The chain has TRBV5-1 and TRBJ2-3, with D maybe TRBD1 (5 bases). Germline V CDR1 and CDR2: SGHRS, YFSETQ. V lost 4 bases, J lost 2 bases, and 14 bases lay in between. The CDR3 is made up of 15 amino acids. The CDR3 is CASSNRGAVTDTQYF. The CDR3 DNA follows: TGCGCCAGCAGCAATAGGGGCGCGGTCACAGATACGCAGTATTTT.

The chain employs TRBV3-1 (or the pseudogene TRBV3-2) and TRBJ2-5, with 8 bases matching TRBD2. V lost 2 bases and J lost 5; bases outside the gene matches: 7. CDR3 size: 15 residues. Germline-derived CDR1 and CDR2 are LGHDT and YNNKEL (reference sequence). Here the CDR3 reads CASSQRAGGGETQYF. The CDR3 DNA reads TGTGCCAGCAGCCAACGGGCGGGAGGAGGGGAGACCCAGTACTTC.

This chain uses TRBV13 with TRBJ2-7, with 9 bases identical to TRBD1. Germline trimming cut 5 bases from V and 5 bases from J; bases unmatched to any gene: 10. CDR3 length: 15 amino acids. Germline CDR1 is PRHDT and CDR2 is FYEKMQ (reference sequence). The CDR3 DNA reads TGTGCCAGCAGCCCCGGACAGGGGCTTGTGGACGAGCAGTACTTC. It encodes CASSPGQGLVDEQYF.